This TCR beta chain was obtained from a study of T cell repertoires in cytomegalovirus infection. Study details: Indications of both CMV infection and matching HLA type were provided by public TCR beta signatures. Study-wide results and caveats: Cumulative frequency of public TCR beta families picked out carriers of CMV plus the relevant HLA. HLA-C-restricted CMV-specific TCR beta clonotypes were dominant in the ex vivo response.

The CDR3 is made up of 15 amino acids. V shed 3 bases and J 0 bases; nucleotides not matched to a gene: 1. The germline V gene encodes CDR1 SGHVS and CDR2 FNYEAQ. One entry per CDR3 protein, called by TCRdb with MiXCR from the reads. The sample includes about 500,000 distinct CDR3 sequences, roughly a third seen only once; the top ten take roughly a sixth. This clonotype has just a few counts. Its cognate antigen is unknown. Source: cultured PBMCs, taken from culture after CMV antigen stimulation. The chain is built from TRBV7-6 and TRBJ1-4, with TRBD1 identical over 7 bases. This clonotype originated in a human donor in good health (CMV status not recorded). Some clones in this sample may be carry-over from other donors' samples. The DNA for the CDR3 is TGTGCCAGCAGCTTTGGACAGGCAACTAATGAAAAACTGTTTTTT. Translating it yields CASSFGQATNEKLFF. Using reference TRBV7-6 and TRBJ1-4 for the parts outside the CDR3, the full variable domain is GAGVSQSPRYKVTKRGQDVALRCDPISGHVSLYWYRQALGQGPEFLTYFNYEAQQDKSGLPNDRFSAERPEGSISTLTIQRTEQRDSAMYRCASSFGQATNEKLFFGSGTQLSVL.